A selection of T cell receptor beta chains follows, all from one sample in a study of CXCR3-negative and CXCR3-positive naive CD8 T cells. From its re-call of the 5' RACE reads, TCRdb lists each CDR3 protein once, without DNA. Listed are around 50,000 distinct CDR3 sequences; roughly a quarter falls within the top ten. Sequences were obtained from memory CD8+ T cells from blood. These receptors were collected from a human donor in good health. Some clones in this sample may be carry-over from other donors' samples. Both conserved end residues are part of each CDR3. The order of the fields is J gene, clone size, V gene, CDR3 protein. Size values are once, few and many counts, or a class for expanded clones, and some rows have none.

TRBJ2-7,.,TRBV6-5,CASSYGASGTDYEQYF
TRBJ1-4,.,TRBV12-2,CASRLDGQREKLFF
TRBJ1-1,.,TRBV7-9,CASSPGQGNTEAFF
TRBJ2-3,.,TRBV12-3/TRBV12-4,CASSPGTGDTDTQYF
TRBJ2-1,.,TRBV12-3/TRBV12-4,CASRLTGVNEQFF
TRBJ2-7,.,TRBV7-9,CASGRDSRYEQYF
TRBJ2-7,.,TRBV28,CASSPPLPGNYEQYF
TRBJ2-5,.,TRBV15,CATSRGQGGQETQYF
TRBJ2-2,.,TRBV18,CASSRSSGGTVNTGELFF
TRBJ1-1,.,TRBV29-1,CSVEGTGEEAFF
TRBJ1-1,.,TRBV5-1,CASSLAGVFEAFF
TRBJ2-1,.,TRBV15,CATSRQGFGNEQFF
TRBJ2-2,.,TRBV10-3,CAISPTETGTTGELFF
TRBJ2-2,.,TRBV5-1,CASSFYSADTGELFF
TRBJ2-7,.,TRBV6-1,CASSEIAGSSYEQYF
TRBJ2-2,.,TRBV4-3,CASSPGDRTGELFF
TRBJ1-2,.,TRBV5-5,CASSLDWTDYGYTF
TRBJ2-1,.,TRBV7-9,CASSLGGRDEQFF
TRBJ2-2,.,TRBV24-1,CATSDFTRFAELFF
TRBJ2-7,.,TRBV10-3,CAISELGQRPGF
TRBJ2-1,.,TRBV4-1,CASSQVDEQFF
TRBJ1-4,.,TRBV20-1,CSARVDSAGLTEKLFF
TRBJ2-1,.,TRBV29-1,CSVEEGGALNEQFF
TRBJ2-1,.,TRBV7-6,CASSLGPNLNEQFF
TRBJ1-3,.,TRBV4-3,CASSQDRTGSSGNTIYF
TRBJ2-1,.,TRBV29-1,CSAETVQDSDNEQFF
TRBJ2-2,.,TRBV7-8,CASSLYVMASGTGELFF
TRBJ1-1,medium-sized,TRBV7-9,CASSLPVGQNTEAFF
TRBJ2-7,.,TRBV29-1,CSVEEASDNYEQYF
TRBJ2-1,.,TRBV6-1,CASSERTEYNEQFF
TRBJ2-1,.,TRBV20-1,CSARNFDYNEQFF
TRBJ2-7,.,TRBV3-1,CASSQDYFTTGQDFPGEQYF
TRBJ2-7,.,TRBV28,CASNRQGSSYEQYF
TRBJ2-6,.,TRBV9,CASSVPGQGDSGANVLTF
TRBJ1-2,.,TRBV29-1,CSVSSGTGHGYTF
TRBJ2-2,.,TRBV20-1,CSAREAEPNTGELFF